The 3 T cell receptor beta chains in this list originate from one sample, sequenced in a study of shared clonotypes between healthy human individuals. TCRdb keeps only in-frame clones here, not all; method: immunoSEQ multiplex PCR. The top ten hold over 1.5% of the sample, which has about 2.2 million clones, roughly 93% seen once. Positive CCR7 selection of CD45RO-negative cells yielded the naive CD8 cells, and terminally differentiated effector memory CD45RA+ cells were excluded. The material sequenced was naive CD8+ T cells from PBMCs. The receptor source for this set is a young man in good health. Some clones in this sample may be carry-over from other donors' samples.

The CDR3 region is CAISEYPSGGGPYNEQFF. The CDR3 DNA sequence: TGTGCCATCAGTGAGTACCCCTCGGGTGGGGGGCCCTACAATGAGCAGTTCTTC. The chain carries TRBV10-3 and TRBJ2-1; D possibly matches TRBD1 or TRBD2 (6 bases each). Between the trimmed V and J ends, which lost 1 base and 2 bases, there was a span of 18 bases. Germline assignment: CDR1 ENHRY and CDR2 SYGVKD. The CDR3 runs to 18 residues.

Details on this clone: Within the sample, other DNA sequences also encode this same CDR3. The chain recombines TRBV5-1 with TRBJ2-5, with D possibly being TRBD1 or TRBD2 (5 bases each). CDR1 and CDR2 from the germline V gene are SGHRS and YFSETQ. V dropped 5 bases and J dropped 5 bases, with 7 bases sitting between them. The CDR3 length is 11 residues. The DNA of the CDR3 is TGCGCCAGCAGTTGGGGGGAGACCCAGTACTTC. This gives the protein CASSWGETQYF.

The chain joins TRBV7-9 to TRBJ1-4; D is uncertain. The length of the CDR3 is 17 residues. The V and J ends lost 5 bases and 3 bases respectively, with 19 bases between them. Germline CDR1 reads SEHNR; CDR2 reads FQNEAQ (reference sequence). CDR3 DNA: TGTGCCAGCAGCCCGGATGATCCGGGGTGGGCTAATGAAAAACTGTTTTTT. Residues: CASSPDDPGWANEKLFF.